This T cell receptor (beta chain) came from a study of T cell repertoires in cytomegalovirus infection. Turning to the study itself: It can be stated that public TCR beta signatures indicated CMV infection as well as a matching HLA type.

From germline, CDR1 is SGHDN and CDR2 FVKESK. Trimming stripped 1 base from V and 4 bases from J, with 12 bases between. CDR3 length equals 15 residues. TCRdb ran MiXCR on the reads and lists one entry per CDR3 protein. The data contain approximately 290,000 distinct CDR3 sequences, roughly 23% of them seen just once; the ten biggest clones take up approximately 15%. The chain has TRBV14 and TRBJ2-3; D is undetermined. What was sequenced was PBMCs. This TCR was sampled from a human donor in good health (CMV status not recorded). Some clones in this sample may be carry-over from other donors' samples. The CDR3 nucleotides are TGTGCCAGCAGCCAAGGCCTCTCCGAGTCAGATACGCAGTATTTT. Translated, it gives CASSQGLSESDTQYF.